Each of the 12 T cell receptor beta chains below was sequenced from the same sample in a study of T cells after yellow fever vaccination. TCRdb re-called the 5' RACE reads through MiXCR, storing one row per CDR3 protein. The data contain a few hundred thousand distinct CDR3 sequences, 6.8% of them singletons. The sequences come from PBMCs, collected roughly 46 days after the first yellow fever vaccination. The receptors shown here come from a man aged 18 to 29 who received the YFV17D yellow fever vaccine.

The CDR3 is CASSYRTGGGDEQYF. CDR3 nucleotide sequence: TGTGCCAGCAGCTACAGGACAGGGGGAGGGGACGAGCAGTACTTC. V and J are TRBV12-3 or TRBV12-4 and TRBJ2-7; TRBD1 agrees at 10 bases. This CDR3 contains 15 residues. The ends lost 6 bases at V and 5 bases at J; junction bases unmatched: 10.

This clonotype was counted a few times. V and J are TRBV19 and TRBJ2-6, with D uncertain. The CDR3 contains 15 residues. Germline V CDR1 and CDR2: LNHDA, SQIVND (reference sequence). Trimming shortened V by 3 bases and J by 0 bases, and 6 bases separated the two germline ends. The CDR3 sequence is CASSITSSGANVLTF. The DNA of the CDR3 is TGTGCCAGTAGTATCACCAGCTCTGGGGCCAACGTCCTGACTTTC.

In this sample, this clonotype turned up many times. The V call is TRBV6-2 or TRBV6-3, the J call TRBJ2-1, with TRBD1 as a possible D gene (5 bases). Between the trimmed V and J ends, which lost 2 bases and 3 bases, there was a span of 5 bases. Germline CDR1 and CDR2: MNHEY and SVGEGT. The CDR3 is 13 amino acids. CDR3 in DNA: TGTGCCAGCAGTTACGACAGCTACAATGAGCAGTTCTTC. Translation: CASSYDSYNEQFF.

This clonotype was seen a handful of times. The CDR3 region is CASSLRLDPTDTQYF. The CDR3 DNA reads as TGTGCCAGCAGCCTTAGACTAGATCCGACAGATACGCAGTATTTT. V gene TRBV7-3 combines with J gene TRBJ2-3; a weak D match, TRBD2 (6 bases). In germline, CDR1 is SGHTA, CDR2 FQGTGA. The CDR3 length is 15 residues. V lost 5 bases, J lost 3 bases, and 15 bases lay in between.

The chain carries TRBV7-2 and TRBJ2-3; 9 nucleotides agree with TRBD2. Unmatched junction bases numbered 7, after V lost 3 bases and J lost 6 bases. This CDR3 is built from 15 residues. Germline V gene lookup returns CDR1 SGHTA and CDR2 FQGNSA. CDR3 sequence: CASSFGGGAYDTQYF. The CDR3 DNA follows: TGTGCCAGCAGCTTTGGCGGGGGGGCATACGATACGCAGTATTTT.

The chain carries TRBV29-1 and TRBJ2-2, with a possible D match to TRBD1 (6 bases). V was pared by 0 bases and J by 4 bases, with 18 bases between. The germline V gene encodes CDR1 SQVTM and CDR2 ANQGSEA. The CDR3 loop spans 17 amino acids. CDR3 nucleotides: TGCAGCGTTGAAGACCTCGGGCAGGGGAATTTCACCGGGGAGCTGTTTTTT. Its protein is CSVEDLGQGNFTGELFF.

V usage is TRBV7-2 and J usage is TRBJ2-3; no reliable D call. Germline V gene data show CDR1 as SGHTA and CDR2 as FQGNSA. V lost 2 bases, J lost 1 base, and 10 bases lay in between. This CDR3 contains 15 residues. The CDR3 DNA reads TGTGCCAGCAGCTTAAACCCCTCGGGCACAGATACGCAGTATTTT. It is translated as CASSLNPSGTDTQYF.

This clonotype showed up many times. The J gene is TRBJ1-2, the V gene TRBV12-5; 7 bases agree with TRBD1. The CDR3 has 13 residues. Trimming cost V 7 bases and J 5 bases; bases outside gene matches: 7. The V gene's germline CDR1 is LGHNT and CDR2 FRNRAP. The CDR3 here is CASALGTDYGYTF. The CDR3 DNA is TGTGCTAGTGCCCTCGGGACAGATTATGGCTACACCTTC.

The CDR3 DNA follows: TGTGCCAGCAGTGCGGACGCGGGGGAGTCAGATACGCAGTATTTT. Translation gives CASSADAGESDTQYF. The V and J genes are TRBV2 and TRBJ2-3, with TRBD2 matching over 7 bases. V was clipped by 4 bases and J by 4 bases; unmatched bases: 8. The length of the CDR3 is 15 residues. From germline, CDR1 is SNHLY and CDR2 FYNNEI. The full variable domain, in which reference TRBV2 and TRBJ2-3 provide the parts outside the CDR3, is EPEVTQTPSHQVTQMGQEVILRCVPISNHLYFYWYRQILGQKVEFLVSFYNNEISEKSEIFDDQFSVERPDGSNFTLKIRSTKLEDSAMYFCASSADAGESDTQYFGPGTRLTVL.

V gene TRBV12-3 or TRBV12-4 combines with J gene TRBJ1-4; D is undetermined. The CDR3 loop spans 14 amino acids. With 3 bases removed from V and 9 bases from J, the gap between germline ends came to 14 bases. CDR3 bases: TGTGCCAGCAGTTTTTTCCCTCCCCCGAAAAAACTGTTTTTT. Its protein is CASSFFPPPKKLFF.

This chain links TRBV7-2 with TRBJ1-2; perhaps TRBD1 as D (5 bases). The V gene lost 3 bases and the J gene lost 4 bases, with 12 bases spanning the gap. The CDR3 covers 14 residues. CDR1 and CDR2 (germline): SGHTA, FQGNSA. The CDR3 reads CASSFARGAYGYTF. As DNA, the CDR3 is TGTGCCAGCAGCTTCGCCCGGGGCGCCTATGGCTACACCTTC. Complete variable domain (other parts from reference TRBV7-2 and TRBJ1-2): GAGVSQSPSNKVTEKGKDVELRCDPISGHTALYWYRQSLGQGLEFLIYFQGNSAPDKSGLPSDRFSAERTGGSVSTLTIQRTQQEDSAVYLCASSFARGAYGYTFGSGTRLTVV.

This clonotype was found many times. CDR3 sequence: CASSSGGATNEKLFF. DNA of the CDR3: TGCGCCAGCAGCTCCGGTGGGGCGACTAATGAAAAACTGTTTTTT. The rearrangement joins TRBV5-1 to TRBJ1-4; a possible D gene is TRBD1 (5 bases). Germline V gene data show CDR1 as SGHRS and CDR2 as YFSETQ. The CDR3 length is 15 residues. Deletions cut 3 bases from V and 2 bases from J, with 11 bases between.